One TCR beta chain is described in this entry. The specificity of this receptor is unknown. One base away there is no much larger clone; base qualities are not given. In this study, focal radiation therapy paired with CTLA-4 blockade (ipilimumab) was tested in patients who had chemo-refractory metastatic non-small-cell lung cancer. The data were taken from a study of radiotherapy plus CTLA-4 blockade in lung cancer (dated by TCRdb to 2017 to 2018). Study-wide context: Objective responses occurred in about 19% of enrolled patients, and roughly 30% achieved disease control. Paper-wide results and their limitations: After treatment with radiotherapy and ipilimumab, TCR clones that originated in tumors expanded in peripheral blood. Increased serum interferon-beta after radiation, together with early dynamic changes in blood T cell clones, were reported to be the strongest predictors of response.

Including the terminal cysteine and phenylalanine, the CDR3 comprises 14 residues. CDR3 DNA is the only sequence kept; it has 42 bases, read in frame from the first base. CDR1 is given as SQVTM and CDR2 as ANQGSEA, both from the germline V gene. Germline trimming amounts to 5 bases on V and 6 bases on J, with 9 as the count of junction bases outside the gene matches. Libraries were built with the immunoSEQ multiplex PCR assay. Imported from immuneACCESS, the table was reduced by TCRdb to in-frame sequences with V and J called. These copies leave out some clones; in studies compared against another copy, an unresolved V gene accounts for under half, and the cause of the remainder is not known. The sample has fewer than 100,000 clones on record, 60% to 85% of them singletons. The ten top clones hold roughly 22% of the sample.

The material was peripheral blood, obtained from a patient treated with radiotherapy plus ipilimumab. The source of this sequence is a human donor with non-small cell lung cancer whose response to radiotherapy plus ipilimumab could not be evaluated. Some clones in this sample may be carry-over from other donors' samples. The rearrangement joined TRBV29-1 to TRBJ1-4; 7 nucleotides in the junction match TRBD1. The CDR3 sequence is CSVLLRDSHEKLFF. The DNA sequence reads TGCAGCGTTCTCCTCCGGGACAGCCATGAAAAACTGTTTTTT.